The 2 T cell receptor beta chains given below trace back to one sample, sequenced in a study of human T cells and chemical hapten exposure (dated by TCRdb to the early 2020s). The sample's time point, from its label and the paper: patch test 2, 6 weeks after DPC sensitization. The treatment or condition label corresponds to: therapeutic diphenylcyclopropenone sensitization with weekly scalp DPC. The library was prepared using RACE. The sequencing machine was a NextSeq 500. In-frame beta chains were kept once TCRdb had trimmed the public reads at Q25 with fastp and called clones with MiXCR. Under each unique CDR3 protein, matching rows form one entry showing the most common genes and DNA. The table for this sample lists tens of thousands of distinct CDR3 sequences; about 9.4% of them were counted only once. The ten largest clones add up to approximately 4.7% of the sample. This specimen consisted of whole blood, obtained in connection with sensitization to the hapten diphenylcyclopropenone (DPC). The source is a woman aged 50 to 60 with alopecia areata. Some clones in this sample may be carry-over from other donors' samples.

The table lists this clonotype with a few counts. This rearrangement joins TRBV2 to TRBJ2-1; no definite D call. Germline loops: CDR1 SNHLY, CDR2 FYNNEI. The CDR3 has 13 amino acids. V lost 6 bases, J lost 1 base, and 7 bases lay in between. The CDR3 DNA sequence: TGTGCCAGCAGGTTAAGTTCCTACAATGAGCAGTTCTTC. It translates to CASRLSSYNEQFF.

This clonotype turned up a few times. This chain links TRBV5-1 with TRBJ2-7; 10 bases map to TRBD1. The germline CDR1 and CDR2 sequences are SGHRS and YFSETQ. The CDR3 sequence is 15 residues long. J lost 5 bases, V lost 4 bases, and 9 bases had no gene match. The CDR3 DNA reads as TGCGCCAGCAGCCTTCGACAGGGGGCTAGCAACGAGCAGTACTTC. Its protein product is CASSLRQGASNEQYF.